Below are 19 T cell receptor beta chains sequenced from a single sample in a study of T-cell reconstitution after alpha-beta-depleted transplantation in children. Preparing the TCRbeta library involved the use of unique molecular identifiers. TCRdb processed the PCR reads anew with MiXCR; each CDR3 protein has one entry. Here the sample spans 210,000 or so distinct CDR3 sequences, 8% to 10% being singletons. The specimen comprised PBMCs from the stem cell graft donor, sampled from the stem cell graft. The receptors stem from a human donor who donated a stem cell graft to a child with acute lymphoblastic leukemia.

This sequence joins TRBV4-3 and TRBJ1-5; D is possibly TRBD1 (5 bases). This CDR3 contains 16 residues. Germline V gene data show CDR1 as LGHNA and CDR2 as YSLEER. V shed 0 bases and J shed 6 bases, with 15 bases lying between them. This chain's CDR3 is CASSQDLVGVSQPQHF. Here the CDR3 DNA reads TGCGCCAGCAGCCAAGATCTCGTAGGGGTGAGTCAGCCCCAGCATTTT.

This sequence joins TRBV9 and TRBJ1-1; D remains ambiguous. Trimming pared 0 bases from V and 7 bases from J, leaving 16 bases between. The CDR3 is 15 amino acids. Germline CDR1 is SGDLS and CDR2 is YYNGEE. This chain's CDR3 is CASSVAPAKVGEAFF. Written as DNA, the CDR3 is TGTGCCAGCAGCGTAGCCCCCGCCAAAGTGGGTGAAGCTTTCTTT.

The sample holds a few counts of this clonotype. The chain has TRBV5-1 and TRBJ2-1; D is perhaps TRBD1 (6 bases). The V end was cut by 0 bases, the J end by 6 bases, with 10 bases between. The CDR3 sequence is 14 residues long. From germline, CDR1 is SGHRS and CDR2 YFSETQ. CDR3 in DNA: TGCGCCAGCAGCTTGGGTTCAGGGGTCAATGAGCAGTTCTTC. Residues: CASSLGSGVNEQFF.

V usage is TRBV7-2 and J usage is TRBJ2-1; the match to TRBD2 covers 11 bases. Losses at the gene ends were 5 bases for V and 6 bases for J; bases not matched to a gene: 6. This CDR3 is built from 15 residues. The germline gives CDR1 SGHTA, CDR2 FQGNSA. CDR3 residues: CASSPASGGRNEQFF. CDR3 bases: TGTGCCAGCAGCCCGGCTAGCGGGGGGCGCAATGAGCAGTTCTTC.

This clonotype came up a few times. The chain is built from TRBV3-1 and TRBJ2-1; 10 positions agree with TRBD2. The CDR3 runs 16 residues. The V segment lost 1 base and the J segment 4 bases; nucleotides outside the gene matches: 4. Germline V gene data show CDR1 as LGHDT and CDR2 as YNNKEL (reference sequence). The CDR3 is CASSQGTSGFYNEQFF. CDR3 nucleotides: TGTGCCAGCAGCCAAGGGACTAGCGGTTTTTACAATGAGCAGTTCTTC.

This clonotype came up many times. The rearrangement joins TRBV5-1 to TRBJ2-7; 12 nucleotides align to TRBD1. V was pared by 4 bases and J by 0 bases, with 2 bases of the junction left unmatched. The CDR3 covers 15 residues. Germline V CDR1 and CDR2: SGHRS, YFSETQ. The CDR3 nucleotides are TGCGCCAGCAGCCCGGGACAGGGGGCCTCCTACGAGCAGTACTTC. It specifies CASSPGQGASYEQYF.

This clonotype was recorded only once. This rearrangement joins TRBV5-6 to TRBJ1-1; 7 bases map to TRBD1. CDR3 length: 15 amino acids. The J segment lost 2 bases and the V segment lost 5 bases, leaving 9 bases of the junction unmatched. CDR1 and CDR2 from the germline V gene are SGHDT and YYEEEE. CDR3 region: CASSTRTGINTEAFF. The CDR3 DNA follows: TGTGCCAGCAGTACTCGGACAGGTATTAACACTGAAGCTTTCTTT.

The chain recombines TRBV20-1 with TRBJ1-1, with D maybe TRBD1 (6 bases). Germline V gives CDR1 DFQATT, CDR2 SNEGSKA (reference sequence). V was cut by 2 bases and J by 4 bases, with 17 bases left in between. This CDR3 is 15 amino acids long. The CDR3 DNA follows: TGCAGTGCTAGAATCGAGACTTCAGGGGCCACTGAAGCTTTCTTT. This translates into CSARIETSGATEAFF.

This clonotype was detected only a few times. CDR3 sequence reads: CASTLIRGGSGRAFF. In DNA, the CDR3 is TGTGCCAGCACCTTAATCCGTGGGGGGTCGGGACGAGCTTTCTTT. V and J are TRBV4-2 and TRBJ1-1, with a tentative D call TRBD1 (5 bases). This CDR3 contains 15 residues. Germline V lookup: CDR1 LGHNA, CDR2 YNFKEQ. The V gene lost 7 bases and the J gene lost 10 bases, with 25 bases spanning the gap.

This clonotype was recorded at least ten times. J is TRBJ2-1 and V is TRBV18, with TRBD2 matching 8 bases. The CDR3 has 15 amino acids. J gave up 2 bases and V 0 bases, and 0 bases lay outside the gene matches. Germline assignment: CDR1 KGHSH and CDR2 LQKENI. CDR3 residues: CASSPPGLAYNEQFF. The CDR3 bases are TGTGCCAGCTCACCACCGGGACTAGCCTACAATGAGCAGTTCTTC.

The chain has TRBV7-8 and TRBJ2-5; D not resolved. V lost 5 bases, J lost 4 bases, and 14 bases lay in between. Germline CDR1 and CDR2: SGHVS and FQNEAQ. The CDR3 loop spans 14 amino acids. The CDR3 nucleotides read TGTGCCAGCAGCACTCCGACCGGTCGAGAGACCCAGTACTTC. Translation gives CASSTPTGRETQYF.

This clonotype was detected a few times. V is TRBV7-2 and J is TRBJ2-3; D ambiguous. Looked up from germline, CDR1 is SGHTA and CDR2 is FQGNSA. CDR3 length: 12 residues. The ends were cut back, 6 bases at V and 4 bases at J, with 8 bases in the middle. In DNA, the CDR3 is TGTGCCAGCAGACCCAAGGCAGATACGCAGTATTTT. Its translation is CASRPKADTQYF.

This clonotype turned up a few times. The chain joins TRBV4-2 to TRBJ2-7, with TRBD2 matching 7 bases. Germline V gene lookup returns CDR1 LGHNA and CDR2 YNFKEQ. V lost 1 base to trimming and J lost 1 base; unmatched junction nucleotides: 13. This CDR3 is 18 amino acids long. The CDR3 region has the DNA TGTGCCAGCAGCCAAGTGGGGGGGAGCAGGCCCATTTCCTACGAGCAGTACTTC. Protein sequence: CASSQVGGSRPISYEQYF.

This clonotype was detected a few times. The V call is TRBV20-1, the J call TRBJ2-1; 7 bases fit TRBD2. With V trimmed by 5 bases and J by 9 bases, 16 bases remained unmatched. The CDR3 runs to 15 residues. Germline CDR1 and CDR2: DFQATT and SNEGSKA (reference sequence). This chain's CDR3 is CSARPERGALGEQFF. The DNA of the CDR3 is TGCAGTGCTCGCCCAGAGCGGGGTGCACTCGGTGAGCAGTTCTTC.

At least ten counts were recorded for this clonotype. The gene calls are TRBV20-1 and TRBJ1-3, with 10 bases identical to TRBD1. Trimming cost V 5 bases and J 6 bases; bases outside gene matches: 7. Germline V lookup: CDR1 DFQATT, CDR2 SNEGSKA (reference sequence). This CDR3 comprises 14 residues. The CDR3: CSASRQGAENTIYF. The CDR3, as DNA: TGCAGTGCTTCCAGACAGGGGGCTGAAAACACCATATATTTT.

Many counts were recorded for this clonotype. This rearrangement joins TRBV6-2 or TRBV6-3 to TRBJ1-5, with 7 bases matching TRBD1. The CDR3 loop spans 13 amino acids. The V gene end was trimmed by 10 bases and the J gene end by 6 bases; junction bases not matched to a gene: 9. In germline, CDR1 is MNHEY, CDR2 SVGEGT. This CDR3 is CAINRGEGQPQHF. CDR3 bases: TGTGCCATCAACAGGGGTGAGGGTCAGCCCCAGCATTTT.

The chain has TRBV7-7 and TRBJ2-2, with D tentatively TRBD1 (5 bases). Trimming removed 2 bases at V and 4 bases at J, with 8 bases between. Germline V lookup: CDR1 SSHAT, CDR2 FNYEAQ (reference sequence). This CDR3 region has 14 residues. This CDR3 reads CASSLYTGTGELFF. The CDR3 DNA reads TGTGCCAGCAGCTTATATACAGGCACCGGGGAGCTGTTTTTT. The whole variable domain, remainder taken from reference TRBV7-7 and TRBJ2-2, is GAGVSQSPRYKVTKRGQDVTLRCDPISSHATLYWYQQALGQGPEFLTYFNYEAQPDKSGLPSDRFSAERPEGSISTLTIQRTEQRDSAMYRCASSLYTGTGELFFGEGSRLTVL.

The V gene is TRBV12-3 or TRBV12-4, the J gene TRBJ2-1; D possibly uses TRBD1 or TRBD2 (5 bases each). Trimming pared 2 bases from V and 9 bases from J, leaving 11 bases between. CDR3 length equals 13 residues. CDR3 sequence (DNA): TGTGCCAGCAGTTTATTGCCAGGGACTGAGCAGTTCTTC. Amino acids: CASSLLPGTEQFF.

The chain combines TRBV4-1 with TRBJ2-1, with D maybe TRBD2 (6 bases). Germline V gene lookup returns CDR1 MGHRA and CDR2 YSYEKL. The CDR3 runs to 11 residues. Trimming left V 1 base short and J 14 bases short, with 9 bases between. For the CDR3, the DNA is TGCGCCAGCAGCCAAGGACAGCGGGAGTTCTTC. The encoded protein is CASSQGQREFF.